The T cell receptor beta chain described here comes from a study of regulatory T cells in long-lasting Graves disease (dated by TCRdb to the early 2020s). With respect to the entire study: In the newly diagnosed Graves' disease group, patients had been taking antithyroid drugs for less than 3 months. Persistent Graves' disease patients were compared with newly diagnosed Graves' disease patients by peripheral blood TCR sequencing and RNA sequencing. The study took place in China and was registered as a clinical trial. A total of about 35 samples underwent TCR sequencing, from about 13 patients with persistent Graves' disease and about 20 patients with newly diagnosed Graves' disease. Study-wide conclusions, independent of this receptor: Persistent disease showed preferential use of TRBV28, TRBJ1-2 and TRBJ2-5, whereas newly diagnosed disease favored TRBV20-1 and TRBJ2-1. The authors acknowledged the small sample size as a limitation that may reduce accuracy. Only the TCR beta chain was sequenced and analyzed. Compared with newly diagnosed patients, persistent Graves' disease patients had lower TCR Shannon entropy and fewer highly expanded clones, which suggests clonal expansion. Persistent patients shared more public clonotypes among themselves (around 3,000) than newly diagnosed patients did (about 970). The study examined only peripheral blood because the primary lesion, thyroid tissue, could not be accessed.

The library was prepared using multiplex PCR. Sequencing was performed on an Illumina HiSeq 4000. iRepertoire HTBI primers and Arm-PCR amplification of CDR3 regions were used to construct TCR beta libraries. PCR products were gel purified before sequencing. Turning to the authors' computational methods: Gene usage analysis of CDR3 amino acid clonotypes relied on the roughly 60 TRBV and 15 or so TRBJ segments identified across samples. COPE and FqMerger were used to merge filtered high-quality paired reads into contigs. BLAST was used to align contigs to IMGT TRBV, TRBD and TRBJ reference genes, with CDR3 defined following IMGT. Any clonotype with a frequency above 0.1% was counted as a highly expanded clone. Shannon entropy was used to measure repertoire diversity, and the Gini coefficient was used to measure V-J evenness. A clonotype was considered public if more than one individual shared it. TCRdb reprocessed the public reads (quality trimming at Q25 with fastp, clone calling with MiXCR) and kept in-frame beta chains. For every CDR3 protein sequence, its rows merge into one entry that carries the most common genes and DNA. TCRdb assigned the V and J calls; the authors' analysis was not used. The sample contains roughly 400,000 distinct CDR3 sequences, 16% of them found a single time. The top ten clones comprise 20% to 25% of the sample.

Points on this clonotype: Its antigen is unknown. Within one base of it there is no much larger clone, and no base qualities were kept.

V is trimmed back by 0 bases and J by 1 base, and the junction contains 9 bases that no gene match accounts for. Including the terminal cysteine and phenylalanine, the CDR3 comprises 18 residues. Solely the CDR3 DNA is kept, with 54 bases framed from the first base. From a lookup of the germline V gene (reference sequence), CDR1 and CDR2 are DFQATT and SNEGSKA. Interpreted using the paper, the time point label stands for: newly diagnosed GD, antithyroid drugs for less than 3 months. For both TCR sequencing and RNA sequencing, RNA was extracted from PBMCs using TRIzol. The diagnosis of Graves' disease was made according to American Thyroid Association guidelines. The patients came from an endocrinology department in Xi'an, China. From each patient, nine milliliters of peripheral blood was collected into an EDTA anticoagulant tube. Ficoll Paque Plus density gradient separation was used to isolate PBMCs, and no additional T cell sorting was done. An Agilent 2100 Bioanalyzer and agarose gel were used to check RNA quality, while a NanoDrop 2000 measured RNA concentration.

These data were likewise used in another study, on T cells in Graves' hyperthyroidism and ophthalmopathy. Looking at the second paper: Stable Graves' hyperthyroidism was defined as no progression to ophthalmopathy during 18 months of follow-up. The hyperthyroidism patients were between 18 and 65 years old and newly diagnosed, with a disease duration of less than 2 months. Patients with uncontrolled infections, other autoimmune diseases, pregnancy or lactation were excluded. Diagnoses relied on clinical symptoms, serum thyroxine and TRAb, thyroid ultrasound and orbital computed tomography. A first-round RT-PCR of the TCR CDR3 used the HTBI primer set with the Qiagen OneStep RT-PCR kit. Blood samples also contained most of the expanded thyroid clonotypes (frequency above 0.001), which suggests that blood repertoires may reflect thyroid immune responses. Ophthalmopathy was separated from stable hyperthyroidism by a 13 V-J signature model, with just over 85% sensitivity and about 81% specificity obtained in cross-validation and 80%/75% obtained in testing. In validation, progression to ophthalmopathy was predicted by the model with around 71% sensitivity and 72.22% specificity, a median of 6.5 months before onset. TCR V-J signatures able to tell the groups apart were searched for in a discovery cohort of 100 patients, of whom around 42 had Graves' ophthalmopathy and 55 to 60 had stable Graves' hyperthyroidism. Prospective prediction of ophthalmopathy was tested in an independent validation cohort of 18 to 20 hyperthyroidism patients and around 16 patients who later progressed to ophthalmopathy. For training and testing, the 100 or so patients in the discovery cohort were randomly divided in a 7:3 ratio. In addition, the study compared T-cell repertoires in thyroid tissue and in blood from about 6 Graves' hyperthyroidism patients. After blood sampling, hyperthyroidism patients were treated with methimazole at a starting dose of 30 mg daily, and ophthalmopathy patients were treated with high-dose intravenous methylprednisolone. Libraries were constructed in a second round of multiplex PCR, after which size selection and purification were performed. Paired-end sequencing of the libraries was performed with 100 bp reads on an Illumina HiSeq2000. SOAPnuke was used to process the raw data, throwing out any read that contained adapters or uncalled bases, had a mean Phred below 15, or lacked an exact constant-primer or identifier match. COPE v1.2.5 was used to merge the high-quality paired reads, and each unique nucleotide sequence was defined as a clonotype. MiTCR v1.1 was used to align the clonotypes against IMGT TRBV, TRBD and TRBJ reference segments. The analysis included only V-J combinations with a frequency above 0.0001, which together covered 99% to 99.2% of the repertoires. A TCS score was defined as the ratio between F50 (clonal expansion) and ExV (chaos), using BLOSUM62-based TCRdist between CDR3 peptides within each V-J. Welch's t-statistics and random forest reduced around 510 V-J features to 13, which were used in a naive Bayes classifier (R e1071). Sample size was not statistically predetermined, and blinding of investigators to group allocation was not performed. TCR Vbeta CDR3 sequencing of 120 to 150 peripheral blood samples (about 45 ophthalmopathy, roughly 72 hyperthyroidism and around 17 progressor patients) is reported in the paper.

The clonotype comes from a young woman with Graves disease. Donor details come from another sample of the same person, matched by shared clones. Recombination linked TRBV20-1 to TRBJ2-1; 10 central bases correspond to TRBD2. The sample was peripheral blood mononuclear cells (PBMCs), taken at new diagnosis, from a patient treated with antithyroid drugs. The CDR3: CSARDPSGRGDSYNEQFF. Read as DNA, the sequence is TGCAGTGCTAGAGATCCTAGCGGGAGAGGGGATTCCTACAATGAGCAGTTCTTC.